This entry is about one TCR beta chain. Its antigen is not known. This sample was included in a study of shared clonotypes between healthy human individuals. General study results and limits: In several donors, around 5% of naive CD4 clonotypes appeared in common.

The length of the CDR3 is 13 residues. With 6 bases clipped from V and 2 bases from J, the junction kept 4 bases outside the gene matches. Germline assignment: CDR1 MNHNY and CDR2 SVGAGI (reference sequence). None of the donors, who were healthy HIV-negative adults, had recently had acute infections or vaccinations. Adults of Caucasian background living in Nashville, Tennessee made up all donors. Once extracted for a subset, genomic DNA was divided evenly among several immunoSEQ plates. TCRdb's table, derived via immunoSEQ multiplex PCR, lists solely in-frame clones and lacks some. The sample includes about 2 million clones, 95% of them seen just once.

Material: naive CD4+ T cells sorted from blood. The subset: CD45RA+ positively selected. The receptor comes from a young man in good health. The chain carries TRBV6-6 and TRBJ2-7; 7 bases map to TRBD2. In DNA, the CDR3 is TGTGCCAGCAGGTTTGGGGGGGCCTACGAGCAGTACTTC. Protein: CASRFGGAYEQYF.